This passage covers 24 T cell receptor beta chains from one sample sequenced in a study of Ad26.COV2.S vaccination and SARS-CoV-2 variants. Repertoires were generated with immunoSEQ multiplex PCR, while TCRdb's copy carries only in-frame clones and drops some. The sample includes 300,000 to 450,000 clones, under 95% seen only once; the top ten take under 4%. The input for sequencing was peripheral blood, taken after recovery from COVID-19. Receptors were obtained from a human donor who had recovered from COVID-19.

The rearrangement links TRBV21-1 to TRBJ1-4. TRBV21-1 is described as a pseudogene. This CDR3 has 17 amino acids. The CDR3 DNA follows: TGTGCCAGCAGCCTAATATGGGTCGGCCTTTCTCAGAGAAAACTGTTTTTT. Translating it yields CASSLIWVGLSQRKLFF.

The chain carries TRBV2 and TRBJ2-3; tentatively, D is TRBD1 or TRBD2 (6 bases each). V was shortened by 4 bases and J by 3 bases, with 11 bases between the two germline ends. Germline-derived CDR1 and CDR2 are SNHLY and FYNNEI. The CDR3 is 14 residues long. The CDR3 spells CASSVLGGTDTQYF. As DNA, the CDR3 is TGTGCCAGCAGTGTGCTAGGGGGGACAGATACGCAGTATTTT.

Worth noting for this clone: One end of the junction varies from germline; a read error may be responsible. The chain carries TRBV27 and TRBJ2-1, with D maybe TRBD1 (6 bases). The CDR3 has 14 residues. Germline CDR1 and CDR2: MNHEY and SMNVEV (reference sequence). CDR3 residues: CASSLSTGYNEQFF. The CDR3 nucleotides are TGTGCCAGCAGTCTATCGACAGGCTACAATGAGCAGTTCTTC.

The chain employs TRBV5-1 and TRBJ2-7, with a weak D call TRBD2 (5 bases). CDR3 length equals 16 residues. The V gene lost 0 bases and the J gene lost 2 bases, with 15 bases spanning the gap. Germline values: CDR1 SGHRS, CDR2 YFSETQ. The CDR3 sequence: CASSLAIGENPYEQYF. CDR3 bases: TGCGCCAGCAGCTTGGCCATTGGGGAGAATCCCTACGAGCAGTACTTC.

The chain is built from TRBV6-5 and TRBJ1-2; D is undetermined. This CDR3 region has 13 residues. The ends were cut back, 6 bases at V and 1 base at J, with 9 bases in the middle. Germline V gives CDR1 MNHEY, CDR2 SVGAGI. The CDR3 nucleotides are TGTGCCAGCAGACAGACCTTTAACTATGGCTACACCTTC. It translates to CASRQTFNYGYTF.

This chain links TRBV6-5 with TRBJ2-5; the D is unclear. Germline CDR1 and CDR2: MNHEY and SVGAGI. The CDR3 has 13 residues. V was pared by 2 bases and J by 8 bases, with 12 bases between. The CDR3 loop reads CASSYNPSDTQYF. The CDR3 bases are TGTGCCAGCAGTTACAACCCTTCTGACACCCAGTACTTC.

The rearrangement joins TRBV19 to TRBJ2-1; 7 bases are shared with TRBD2. Germline lookup yields CDR1 LNHDA and CDR2 SQIVND (reference sequence). J was trimmed by 6 bases and V by 2 bases; bases with no gene match: 7. The CDR3 consists of 15 residues. This chain's CDR3 is CASSIYREVGNEQFF. The DNA for the CDR3 is TGTGCCAGTAGTATATACCGGGAGGTGGGCAATGAGCAGTTCTTC.

The chain carries TRBV27 and TRBJ2-7; the D gene is possibly TRBD1 (6 bases). The CDR3 loop spans 15 amino acids. The V gene lost 8 bases and the J gene lost 4 bases, with 21 bases spanning the gap. CDR1 and CDR2 (germline): MNHEY, SMNVEV (reference sequence). As DNA, the CDR3 is TGTGCCAGCTATCCCGCAGGGGCGGACACTTACGAGCAGTACTTC. Translating gives CASYPAGADTYEQYF.

The rearrangement joins TRBV7-9 to TRBJ2-2; 8 bases map to TRBD2. Germline V gene lookup returns CDR1 SEHNR and CDR2 FQNEAQ (reference sequence). The CDR3 extends over 16 amino acids. Losses at the gene ends were 6 bases for V and 3 bases for J; bases not matched to a gene: 9. CDR3 nucleotides: TGTGCCAGCAGACTTCCCGGGACTAGAGACACCGGGGAGCTGTTTTTT. Residues: CASRLPGTRDTGELFF.

The chain is built from TRBV7-8 and TRBJ2-1; D could derive from TRBD1 or TRBD2 (5 bases each). The CDR3 has 15 amino acids. Between the trimmed V and J ends, which lost 8 bases and 4 bases, there was a span of 18 bases. CDR1 is SGHVS and CDR2 is FQNEAQ in the germline V gene. The CDR3 spells CASGPLGGGYNEQFF. The CDR3 DNA follows: TGTGCCAGCGGCCCACTTGGTGGGGGATACAATGAGCAGTTCTTC.

The genes are TRBV7-8 and TRBJ2-5, with 11 bases that match TRBD1. The CDR3 consists of 15 residues. The germline gives CDR1 SGHVS, CDR2 FQNEAQ. With 5 bases clipped from V and 5 bases from J, the junction kept 7 bases outside the gene matches. CDR3 sequence: CASSPGQGALETQYF. The CDR3 DNA is TGTGCCAGCAGCCCCGGACAGGGGGCATTGGAGACCCAGTACTTC. The entire variable domain, with the rest obtained from reference TRBV7-8 and TRBJ2-5, is as follows: GAGVSQSPRYKVAKRGQDVALRCDPISGHVSLFWYQQALGQGPEFLTYFQNEAQLDKSGLPSDRFFAERPEGSVSTLKIQRTQQEDSAVYLCASSPGQGALETQYFGPGTRLLVL.

The V and J genes are TRBV2 and TRBJ1-2; D gene ambiguous. CDR3 size: 13 residues. V was pared by 8 bases and J by 5 bases, with 15 bases between. Germline loops: CDR1 SNHLY, CDR2 FYNNEI. The CDR3 region has the DNA TGTGCCAGCGGTCCCGGTACGGGGTATGGCTACACCTTC. This codes for CASGPGTGYGYTF. The whole variable domain, filled in from reference TRBV2 and TRBJ1-2, reads EPEVTQTPSHQVTQMGQEVILRCVPISNHLYFYWYRQILGQKVEFLVSFYNNEISEKSEIFDDQFSVERPDGSNFTLKIRSTKLEDSAMYFCASGPGTGYGYTFGSGTRLTVV.

On this clone: The sample contains more than one DNA sequence encoding this CDR3. The chain has TRBV12-3 or TRBV12-4 and TRBJ1-2, with 7 bases identical to TRBD1. The CDR3 contains 13 residues. V lost 6 bases, J lost 4 bases, and 5 bases stayed unmatched. DNA of the CDR3: TGTGCCAGCAGCCCTCGGGACAGCTATGGCTACACCTTC. Protein sequence: CASSPRDSYGYTF.

The rearrangement joins TRBV11-2 to TRBJ1-1; possible D gene TRBD1, 5 bases. The germline V and J ends were trimmed by 0 bases and 10 bases, with 9 bases remaining between them. CDR3 length equals 12 residues. Germline V CDR1 and CDR2: SGHAT, FQNNGV. The chain's CDR3 is CASSLDFQGAFF. CDR3 DNA: TGTGCCAGCAGCTTAGATTTCCAGGGAGCTTTCTTT.

V and J are TRBV4-1 and TRBJ1-1; tentative D call: TRBD1 (5 bases). CDR1 is MGHRA, CDR2 YSYEKL, per germline. CDR3 length: 15 residues. Trimming shortened V by 5 bases and J by 2 bases, and 15 bases separated the two germline ends. The chain's CDR3 is CASSYRRDKNTEAFF. CDR3 DNA: TGCGCCAGCAGCTACAGGCGCGATAAAAACACTGAAGCTTTCTTT.

V gene TRBV5-4 combines with J gene TRBJ2-7, with 7 bases lining up with TRBD1. Germline V gene lookup returns CDR1 SGHNT and CDR2 YYREEE (reference sequence). With V trimmed by 2 bases and J by 2 bases, 7 bases remained unmatched. The CDR3 sequence is 15 residues long. The CDR3 DNA reads TGTGCCAGCAGCTTATACGGGACAGCTACCTACGAGCAGTACTTC. It encodes CASSLYGTATYEQYF.

This clone has just one count. The chain couples TRBV7-9 to TRBJ2-5; D call uncertain. Trimming took 5 bases from V and 5 from J, leaving 6 bases between them. Per germline, CDR1 SEHNR and CDR2 FQNEAQ (reference sequence). The CDR3 length is 11 residues. CDR3 sequence (DNA): TGTGCCAGCAGCCCCGGCGAGACCCAGTACTTC. Translating it yields CASSPGETQYF. Together with reference TRBV7-9 and TRBJ2-5, the CDR3 gives the full variable domain: DTGVSQNPRHKITKRGQNVTFRCDPISEHNRLYWYRQTLGQGPEFLTYFQNEAQLEKSRLLSDRFSAERPKGSFSTLEIQRTEQGDSAMYLCASSPGETQYFGPGTRLLVL.

This clone was seen once. At one of its ends the junction is not consistent with the germline gene, which may arise from a read error. The chain uses TRBV12-3 or TRBV12-4 and TRBJ2-5; the D gene could be TRBD1 or TRBD2 (5 bases each). This CDR3 spans 13 amino acids. This chain's CDR3 is CASSFLRGEAQYF. The CDR3 DNA is TGTGCCAGCAGTTTTTTGAGGGGAGAGGCCCAGTACTTC.

This clone was recorded once. The CDR3 here is CASSLWGNRANYGYTF. The CDR3 bases are TGTGCCAGCAGTTTATGGGGAAACAGGGCTAACTATGGCTACACCTTC. The chain is built from TRBV27 and TRBJ1-2; tentative D call: TRBD1 (6 bases). Germline V gene sequence: CDR1 MNHEY, CDR2 SMNVEV (reference sequence). With 1 base removed from V and 0 bases from J, the gap between germline ends came to 12 bases. The CDR3 totals 16 residues.

A word on this clone: Other DNA variants within this sample encode the same CDR3. The CDR3 here is CASSQIAGGYYNEQFF. DNA of the CDR3: TGTGCCAGCAGCCAAATAGCGGGGGGGTATTACAATGAGCAGTTCTTC. V is TRBV3-1 (or the pseudogene TRBV3-2) and J is TRBJ2-1; TRBD2 agrees at 11 bases. The CDR3 sequence is 16 residues long. Per the germline V gene, CDR1 is LGHDT and CDR2 is YNNKEL (reference sequence). Trimming took 2 bases from V and 4 from J; bases not matched to a gene: 4.

The rearrangement uses TRBV29-1 and TRBJ1-2; D remains ambiguous. V lost 3 bases and J 6 bases, leaving 14 bases between the germline ends. This CDR3 is 13 amino acids long. In germline, CDR1 is SQVTM, CDR2 ANQGSEA. CDR3: CSVDKRGSHGYTF. CDR3 nucleotide sequence: TGCAGCGTTGATAAACGGGGTAGCCATGGCTACACCTTC.

This clone came up a few times. The gene calls are TRBV6-5 and TRBJ2-7; 8 bases fit TRBD1. The CDR3 spans 15 residues. Germline CDR1 MNHEY, CDR2 SVGAGI. Trimming cost V 2 bases and J 2 bases; bases outside gene matches: 5. In nucleotides, the CDR3 is TGTGCCAGCAGTTACAGGCGGACAGGGACCTACGAGCAGTACTTC. This codes for CASSYRRTGTYEQYF.

CDR3: CASSWRLRAGELFF. As DNA, the CDR3 is TGTGCCAGCAGTTGGCGTCTTAGGGCCGGGGAGCTGTTTTTT. The V gene is TRBV6-5, the J gene TRBJ2-2; D not certain. The CDR3 totals 14 residues. Trimming left V 4 bases short and J 6 bases short, with 12 bases between. Per germline, CDR1 MNHEY and CDR2 SVGAGI.

V gene TRBV12-3 or TRBV12-4 combines with J gene TRBJ2-5; TRBD1 aligns across 7 bases. There are 13 residues in the CDR3. The ends lost 5 bases at V and 4 bases at J; junction bases unmatched: 4. CDR3 nucleotide sequence: TGTGCCAGCAGTCCAGGGACAGTAGAGACCCAGTACTTC. Its protein product is CASSPGTVETQYF.